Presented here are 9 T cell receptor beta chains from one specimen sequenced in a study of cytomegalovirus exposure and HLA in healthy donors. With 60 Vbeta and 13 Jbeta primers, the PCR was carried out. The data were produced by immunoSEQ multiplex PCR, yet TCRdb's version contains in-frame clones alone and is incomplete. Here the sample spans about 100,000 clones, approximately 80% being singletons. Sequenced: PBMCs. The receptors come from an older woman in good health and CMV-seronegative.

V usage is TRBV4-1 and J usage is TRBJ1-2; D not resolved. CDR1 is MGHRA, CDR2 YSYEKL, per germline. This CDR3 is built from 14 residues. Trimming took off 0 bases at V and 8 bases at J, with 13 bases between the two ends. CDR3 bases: TGCGCCAGCAGCCAAGATGGGAGTCGTCGCGGCTACACCTTC. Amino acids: CASSQDGSRRGYTF.

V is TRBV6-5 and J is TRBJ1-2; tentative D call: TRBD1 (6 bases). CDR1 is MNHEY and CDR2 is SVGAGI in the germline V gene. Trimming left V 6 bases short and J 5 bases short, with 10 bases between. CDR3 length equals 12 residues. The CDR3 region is CASRNRVYGYTF. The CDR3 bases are TGTGCCAGCAGGAACAGGGTGTATGGCTACACCTTC.

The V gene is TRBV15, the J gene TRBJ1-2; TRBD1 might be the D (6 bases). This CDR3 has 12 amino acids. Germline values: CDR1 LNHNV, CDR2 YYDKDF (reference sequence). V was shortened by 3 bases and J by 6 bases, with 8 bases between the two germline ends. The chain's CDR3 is CATSSYRDGYTF. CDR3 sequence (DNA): TGTGCCACCAGCAGCTACAGGGATGGCTACACCTTC.

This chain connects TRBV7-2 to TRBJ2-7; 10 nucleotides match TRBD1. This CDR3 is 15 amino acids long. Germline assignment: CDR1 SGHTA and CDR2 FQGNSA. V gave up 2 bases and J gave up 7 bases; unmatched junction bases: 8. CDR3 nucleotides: TGTGCCAGCAGCTTAATGGGACAGGGGACGAAGGAGCAGTACTTC. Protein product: CASSLMGQGTKEQYF.

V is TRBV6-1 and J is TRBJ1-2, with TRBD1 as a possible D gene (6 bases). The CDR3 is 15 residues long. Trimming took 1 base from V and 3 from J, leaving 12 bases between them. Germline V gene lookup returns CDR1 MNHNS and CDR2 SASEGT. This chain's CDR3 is CASSEGTASYYGYTF. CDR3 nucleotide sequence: TGTGCCAGCAGTGAAGGGACAGCCTCCTACTATGGCTACACCTTC.

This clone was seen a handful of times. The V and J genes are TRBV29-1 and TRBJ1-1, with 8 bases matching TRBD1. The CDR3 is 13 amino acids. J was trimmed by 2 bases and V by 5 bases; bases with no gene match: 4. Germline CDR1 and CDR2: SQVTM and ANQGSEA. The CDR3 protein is CSVPGTGNTEAFF. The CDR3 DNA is TGCAGCGTTCCCGGGACAGGTAACACTGAAGCTTTCTTT. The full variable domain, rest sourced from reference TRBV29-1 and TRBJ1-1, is SAVISQKPSRDICQRGTSLTIQCQVDSQVTMMFWYRQQPGQSLTLIATANQGSEATYESGFVIDKFPISRPNLTFSTLTVSNMSPEDSSIYLCSVPGTGNTEAFFGQGTRLTVV.

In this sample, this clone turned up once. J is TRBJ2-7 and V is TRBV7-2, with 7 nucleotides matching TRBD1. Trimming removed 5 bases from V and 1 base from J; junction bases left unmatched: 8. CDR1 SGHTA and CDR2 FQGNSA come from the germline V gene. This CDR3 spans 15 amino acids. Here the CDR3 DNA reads TGTGCCAGCAGCGTCCCCCGGGACAGTTCCTACGAGCAGTACTTC. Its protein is CASSVPRDSSYEQYF.

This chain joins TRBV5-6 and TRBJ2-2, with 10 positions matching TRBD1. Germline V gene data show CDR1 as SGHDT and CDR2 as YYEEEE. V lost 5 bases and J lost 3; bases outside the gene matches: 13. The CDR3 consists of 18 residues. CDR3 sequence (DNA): TGTGCCAGCAGACATGGACAGGGGGGGTGGGTGGACACCGGGGAGCTGTTTTTT. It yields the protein CASRHGQGGWVDTGELFF.

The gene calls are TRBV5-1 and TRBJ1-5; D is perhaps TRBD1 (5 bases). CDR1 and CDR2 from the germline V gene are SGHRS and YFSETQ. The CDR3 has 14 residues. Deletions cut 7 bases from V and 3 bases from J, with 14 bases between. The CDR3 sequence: CASSEGVDNQPQHF. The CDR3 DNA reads TGCGCCAGCTCGGAAGGGGTTGACAATCAGCCCCAGCATTTT.